These 13 T cell receptor beta chains originate from one sample sequenced in a study of T cell clones after liver transplantation. Libraries were prepared by immunoSEQ multiplex PCR; TCRdb keeps only in-frame clonotypes and omits some of them. The sample has tens of thousands of clones, about 81% seen once; the top ten hold about 8.1%. This specimen was CD4+ T cells from blood, taken before liver transplant. These receptors were obtained from a human donor who received a liver transplant.

This chain connects TRBV4-3 to TRBJ2-3, with 7 nucleotides matching TRBD2. The CDR3 runs 18 residues. Germline lookup yields CDR1 LGHNA and CDR2 YSLEER. The V segment lost 4 bases and the J segment 0 bases; nucleotides outside the gene matches: 13. The chain's CDR3 is CASSLQAPSGDSTDTQYF. CDR3 bases: TGCGCCAGCAGCCTCCAGGCGCCTAGCGGAGACAGCACAGATACGCAGTATTTT.

V is TRBV20-1 and J is TRBJ2-7; no clear D gene. Trimming removed 3 bases at V and 3 bases at J, with 3 bases between. Germline V gene data show CDR1 as DFQATT and CDR2 as SNEGSKA (reference sequence). The CDR3 runs 10 residues. The CDR3: CSASLYEQYF. CDR3 sequence (DNA): TGCAGTGCTAGTCTCTACGAGCAGTACTTC.

The V gene is TRBV27, the J gene TRBJ2-7; D is possibly TRBD1 or TRBD2 (5 bases each). The CDR3 is made up of 13 amino acids. V was clipped by 6 bases and J by 8 bases, with 17 bases between them. Germline-derived CDR1 and CDR2 are MNHEY and SMNVEV (reference sequence). The CDR3 DNA follows: TGTGCCAGCAGATTAAGAGAGGGGCGGCAGCAGTACTTC. It yields the protein CASRLREGRQQYF.

J is TRBJ1-6 and V is TRBV10-3; TRBD1 is a possible D gene (5 bases). The length of the CDR3 is 13 residues. Per germline, CDR1 ENHRY and CDR2 SYGVKD. Trimming removed 0 bases at V and 14 bases at J, with 11 bases between. CDR3 sequence reads: CAISESVGESLHF. CDR3 DNA sequence: TGTGCCATCAGTGAGTCGGTGGGGGAGTCCCTCCACTTT.

The chain is built from TRBV18 and TRBJ1-1, with unresolved D. With 3 bases removed from V and 0 bases from J, the gap between germline ends came to 14 bases. In germline, CDR1 is KGHSH, CDR2 LQKENI. This CDR3 region has 16 residues. CDR3 DNA sequence: TGTGCCAGCTCACCCCATCCCCTTCCAGTGAACACTGAAGCTTTCTTT. Residues: CASSPHPLPVNTEAFF.

The J gene is TRBJ2-4, the V gene TRBV9; D is perhaps TRBD2 (6 bases). The CDR3 is 17 residues long. Germline V gives CDR1 SGDLS, CDR2 YYNGEE. The ends were cut back, 0 bases at V and 3 bases at J, with 16 bases in the middle. The CDR3 DNA is TGTGCCAGCAGCGTAGACGGGATTAGCGGTAGCAAAAACATTCAGTACTTC. This encodes CASSVDGISGSKNIQYF.

The chain joins TRBV7-3 to TRBJ2-5; 11 positions agree with TRBD2. The CDR3 runs to 17 residues. Trimming removed 5 bases from V and 5 bases from J; junction bases left unmatched: 13. The germline CDR1 and CDR2 sequences are SGHTA and FQGTGA. CDR3 nucleotides: TGTGCCAGCAGCCCACGTGGGACTAGCGGCCTGTGGGAGACCCAGTACTTC. As protein: CASSPRGTSGLWETQYF.

The genes are TRBV6-6 and TRBJ2-7; the match to TRBD1 covers 8 bases. CDR1 MNHNY and CDR2 SVGAGI come from the germline V gene (reference sequence). CDR3 size: 13 residues. The J segment lost 11 bases and the V segment lost 8 bases, leaving 14 bases of the junction unmatched. CDR3 bases: TGTGCCAGCGTCCCATCGGGACAGGAGGTTAAGTACTTC. It encodes CASVPSGQEVKYF.

The chain has TRBV5-4 and TRBJ2-1; D is unclear. The CDR3 is 17 residues long. Germline V gene lookup returns CDR1 SGHNT and CDR2 YYREEE (reference sequence). V lost 4 bases to trimming and J lost 0 bases, with 17 bases between them. CDR3 loop: CASSPQFRLTSYNEQFF. Written as DNA, the CDR3 is TGTGCCAGCAGCCCCCAATTCAGGCTGACCTCCTACAATGAGCAGTTCTTC.

This chain connects TRBV29-1 to TRBJ2-1; 8 bases fit TRBD1. The CDR3 loop spans 15 amino acids. The V gene's germline CDR1 is SQVTM and CDR2 ANQGSEA. The V gene end was trimmed by 7 bases and the J gene end by 2 bases; junction bases not matched to a gene: 10. The CDR3 spells CSAKPAGGPYNEQFF. The CDR3 DNA sequence: TGCAGCGCCAAACCAGCAGGGGGCCCCTACAATGAGCAGTTCTTC.

The J gene is TRBJ2-7, the V gene TRBV7-2, with D perhaps TRBD1 (6 bases). V was trimmed by 0 bases and J by 0 bases, leaving 15 bases between them. CDR3 length equals 17 residues. The germline CDR1 and CDR2 sequences are SGHTA and FQGNSA. CDR3 sequence (DNA): TGTGCCAGCAGCTTAGCCCCAGGACAGCTATACTCCTACGAGCAGTACTTC. Its translation is CASSLAPGQLYSYEQYF.

The gene calls are TRBV18 and TRBJ1-1; 7 bases agree with TRBD1. In germline, CDR1 is KGHSH, CDR2 LQKENI. This CDR3 spans 15 amino acids. V shed 3 bases, J shed 4 bases, and the junction held 8 bases outside the gene matches. DNA of the CDR3: TGTGCCAGCTCACCGACTACAGGGGTGGTCACTGAAGCTTTCTTT. Protein sequence: CASSPTTGVVTEAFF.

The chain carries TRBV5-6 and TRBJ1-1; D is unresolved. V shed 4 bases and J shed 4 bases, with 17 bases lying between them. The CDR3 spans 15 residues. Germline CDR1 reads SGHDT; CDR2 reads YYEEEE. The CDR3, as DNA: TGTGCCAGCAGCCCTAATATTCCCCGGGGCACTGAAGCTTTCTTT. The encoded protein is CASSPNIPRGTEAFF.